This T cell receptor beta chain was documented in a study of Ad26.COV2.S vaccination and SARS-CoV-2 variants. Study-wide results and caveats: Participants in the vaccine arm had higher spike-specific TCR breadth; placebo recipients had lower. Vaccinated and placebo-treated recipients had similar non-spike TCR breadth. Marked by substantial breadth, spike-specific CD8+ and CD4+ T cell responses were reportedly seen after vaccination.

V was trimmed by 0 bases and J by 6 bases, leaving 11 bases between them. The CDR3 is 14 residues long. CDR1 is LNHNV, CDR2 YYDKDF, per germline (reference sequence). Only in-frame clones appear in the TCRdb table, and some are missing; sequencing was by immunoSEQ multiplex PCR. The table has roughly 180,000 clones, roughly 85% seen once. On this clone: The antigen is not known.

The sequencing used peripheral blood, collected after recovery from COVID-19. This sequence joins TRBV15 and TRBJ1-2, with D possibly TRBD1 on 5 matching bases. The sequence derives from a human donor who had recovered from COVID-19. CDR3 region: CATSREKTVNGYTF. DNA of the CDR3: TGTGCCACCAGCAGAGAGAAGACAGTTAATGGCTACACCTTC.